The clone carrying this T cell receptor beta chain was picked up a small number of times. Its antigen is not known. Trimming shortened V by 1 base and J by 7 bases, and 20 bases separated the two germline ends. The CDR3 length is 16 residues. Germline values: CDR1 SEHNR, CDR2 FQNEAQ (reference sequence). Unique molecular identifiers were in the cDNA, with template-switch universal primer binding. TCRdb used MiXCR to reprocess the 5' RACE reads, holding one entry per CDR3 protein. This sample has approximately 700,000 distinct CDR3 sequences, with approximately 6% found just once. This sample is drawn from a study of identical twins. Study outcomes and limitations: It was cross-sectional statistical analysis, not following the same donors, that the conclusions relied on. Out-of-frame alpha sequences shared by twins were enriched for low generation probability. Models came in too low on out-of-frame TCR alpha sharing in monozygotic twins.

This receptor was identified in a man younger than 30 in good health. The chain uses TRBV7-9 and TRBJ2-7; D gene ambiguous. Specimen: naive T cells sorted from blood. The CDR3 nucleotides read TGTGCCAGCAGCTTAGAGGATGGACCTCGGCGTTTGGAGCAGTACTTC. Protein product: CASSLEDGPRRLEQYF.